A selection of T cell receptor beta chains follows, all from one sample in a study of T cell changes during pregnancy in multiple sclerosis. Method: immunoSEQ multiplex PCR; TCRdb's copy keeps in-frame clones and lacks some. The sample lists about 56,000 clones, 80% to 95% occurring once. The sample here was CD4+ T cells from peripheral blood mononuclear cells, taken in the third trimester of pregnancy. The receptors come from a female donor with multiple sclerosis, enrolled in a pregnancy study. The CDR3 runs from the conserved cysteine through the conserved F or W. The order of the fields is D gene, clone size, J gene, V gene, CDR3 length, CDR3 DNA, CDR3 protein. The D gene is left open where the match is weak. Clone sizes are given selectively: once, few, many, or a class where the clone is expanded.

d_gene: NA; abundance: NA; j_gene: TRBJ1-4; v_gene: TRBV7-6; len: 12; CDR3nt: TGTGCCAGCAACGCCCCAGGCGAAAAACTGTTTTTT; CDR3aa: CASNAPGEKLFF
d_gene: NA; abundance: NA; j_gene: TRBJ1-2; v_gene: TRBV7-8; len: 15; CDR3nt: TGTGCCAGCAGCTTAGTTATCACAGACCGCTATGGCTACACCTTC; CDR3aa: CASSLVITDRYGYTF
d_gene: TRBD2; abundance: NA; j_gene: TRBJ2-5; v_gene: TRBV7-8; len: 16; CDR3nt: TGTGCCAGCAGCTTAGCTGGGCGGGGGGGCAGTGAGACCCAGTACTTC; CDR3aa: CASSLAGRGGSETQYF
d_gene: TRBD1; abundance: NA; j_gene: TRBJ2-7; v_gene: TRBV6-5; len: 15; CDR3nt: TGTGCCAGCAGAGCATGGGACAGCCTATCCTACGAGCAGTACTTC; CDR3aa: CASRAWDSLSYEQYF
d_gene: NA; abundance: NA; j_gene: TRBJ1-5; v_gene: TRBV27; len: 18; CDR3nt: TGTGCCAGCAGTCCCCTTCCTGGGTTAGGGGCAGGCAATCAGCCCCAGCATTTT; CDR3aa: CASSPLPGLGAGNQPQHF
d_gene: TRBD1; abundance: NA; j_gene: TRBJ2-7; v_gene: TRBV25-1; len: 15; CDR3nt: TGTGCCAGCAGTGACACAGGGGGGCCCCTCTCCGGGCAGTACTTC; CDR3aa: CASSDTGGPLSGQYF
d_gene: TRBD1; abundance: NA; j_gene: TRBJ1-1; v_gene: TRBV5-6; len: 17; CDR3nt: TGTGCCAGCAGCTTGAACAGGGGTTATGGGCCGACCACTGAAGCTTTCTTT; CDR3aa: CASSLNRGYGPTTEAFF
d_gene: TRBD1; abundance: NA; j_gene: TRBJ2-7; v_gene: TRBV7-3; len: 13; CDR3nt: TGTGCCAGCAGCTCCCGACCGGGACAGACAACTTACTTC; CDR3aa: CASSSRPGQTTYF
d_gene: TRBD1; abundance: NA; j_gene: TRBJ1-4; v_gene: TRBV19; len: 16; CDR3nt: TGTGCCAGTAGTATCCGGACAGGGGAAGACATTAGTGGGCTGTTTTTT; CDR3aa: CASSIRTGEDISGLFF
d_gene: TRBD1; abundance: NA; j_gene: TRBJ1-1; v_gene: TRBV18; len: 13; CDR3nt: TGTGCCACGACACAGGGACAGGACACTGAAGCTTTCTTT; CDR3aa: CATTQGQDTEAFF
d_gene: TRBD2; abundance: NA; j_gene: TRBJ2-1; v_gene: TRBV11-2; len: 15; CDR3nt: TGTGCCAGCAGCTCAAAGCGGGGGGAAAACAATGAGCAGTTCTTC; CDR3aa: CASSSKRGENNEQFF
d_gene: NA; abundance: NA; j_gene: TRBJ2-7; v_gene: TRBV14; len: 15; CDR3nt: TGTGCCAGCAGCCACTGGCCGGGTAACTCCTACGAGCAGTACTTC; CDR3aa: CASSHWPGNSYEQYF
d_gene: TRBD2; abundance: NA; j_gene: TRBJ2-3; v_gene: TRBV5-4; len: 15; CDR3nt: TGTGCCAGCAGTTTCTGGACTAGCGGCACAGATACGCAGTATTTT; CDR3aa: CASSFWTSGTDTQYF
d_gene: TRBD2; abundance: NA; j_gene: TRBJ2-1; v_gene: TRBV2; len: 14; CDR3nt: TGTGCCAGCAGACTAGCGGGGCCCTACAATGAGCAGTTCTTC; CDR3aa: CASRLAGPYNEQFF
d_gene: NA; abundance: NA; j_gene: TRBJ2-5; v_gene: TRBV6-1; len: 14; CDR3nt: TGTGCCAGCAGTGATAGGGCGGCGGGGAGTGCCCAGTACTTC; CDR3aa: CASSDRAAGSAQYF
d_gene: TRBD2; abundance: NA; j_gene: TRBJ2-3; v_gene: TRBV11-2; len: 16; CDR3nt: TGTGCCAGCAGCTTAATTAGCGGGGGTCTGACAGATACGCAGTATTTT; CDR3aa: CASSLISGGLTDTQYF
d_gene: NA; abundance: NA; j_gene: TRBJ1-1; v_gene: TRBV11-2; len: 13; CDR3nt: TGTGCCAGCAGCTCAAATTCCCGCATAGTTGCTTTCTTT; CDR3aa: CASSSNSRIVAFF
d_gene: NA; abundance: NA; j_gene: TRBJ2-3; v_gene: TRBV11-2; len: 14; CDR3nt: TGTGCCAGCAGCCCCTTCGGTAGCACAGATACGCAGTATTTT; CDR3aa: CASSPFGSTDTQYF
d_gene: NA; abundance: NA; j_gene: TRBJ1-1; v_gene: TRBV9; len: 14; CDR3nt: TGTGCCAGCAGCGTAGATACGGTGAACACTGAAGCTTTCTTT; CDR3aa: CASSVDTVNTEAFF
d_gene: NA; abundance: NA; j_gene: TRBJ2-1; v_gene: TRBV7-3; len: 13; CDR3nt: TGTGCCGGCAGCTTAGACGTACGGGGTGAGCAGTTCTTC; CDR3aa: CAGSLDVRGEQFF
d_gene: NA; abundance: once; j_gene: TRBJ1-1; v_gene: TRBV5-1; len: 16; CDR3nt: TGCGCCAGCAGCTCCCACCGGGCCGGGAGTGGCACTGAAGCTTTCTTT; CDR3aa: CASSSHRAGSGTEAFF
d_gene: TRBD2; abundance: NA; j_gene: TRBJ2-1; v_gene: TRBV12-5; len: 16; CDR3nt: TGTGCTAGTGGTTTGGTACTGGGGGGGGGACACAATGAGCAGTTCTTC; CDR3aa: CASGLVLGGGHNEQFF
d_gene: TRBD1; abundance: once; j_gene: TRBJ2-1; v_gene: TRBV9; len: 15; CDR3nt: TGTGCCAGCAGCGCGACAGGGAAACCCTACAATGAGCAGTTCTTC; CDR3aa: CASSATGKPYNEQFF
d_gene: TRBD2; abundance: once; j_gene: TRBJ2-5; v_gene: TRBV5-6; len: 18; CDR3nt: TGTGCCAGCAGCTTGGATCAGACTACTAGCGGGGGACGAGAGACCCAGTACTTC; CDR3aa: CASSLDQTTSGGRETQYF
d_gene: NA; abundance: NA; j_gene: TRBJ1-4; v_gene: TRBV5-3; len: 14; CDR3nt: TGTGCCAGAAGCCCCACAGGCATTAATGAAAAACTGTTTTTT; CDR3aa: CARSPTGINEKLFF
d_gene: TRBD1; abundance: NA; j_gene: TRBJ1-3; v_gene: TRBV27; len: 15; CDR3nt: TGTGCCAGCAAAGAAGGACAGGGTGCTGGAAACACCATATATTTT; CDR3aa: CASKEGQGAGNTIYF
d_gene: NA; abundance: NA; j_gene: TRBJ1-2; v_gene: TRBV19; len: 13; CDR3nt: TGTGCCAGTATTCCGGGCGGGACCTATGGCTACACCTTC; CDR3aa: CASIPGGTYGYTF
d_gene: NA; abundance: once; j_gene: TRBJ1-6; v_gene: TRBV7-9; len: 17; CDR3nt: TGTGCCAGCAGACACACGGGAAGTAGCTCCTATAATTCACCCCTCCACTTT; CDR3aa: CASRHTGSSSYNSPLHF
d_gene: TRBD1; abundance: NA; j_gene: TRBJ2-7; v_gene: TRBV10-3; len: 14; CDR3nt: TGTGCCATCAGACAGACAGGGGGCTCCTACGAGCAGTACTTC; CDR3aa: CAIRQTGGSYEQYF
d_gene: TRBD2; abundance: once; j_gene: TRBJ2-1; v_gene: TRBV4-2; len: 18; CDR3nt: TGTGCCAGCAGCCGTCGGGAGGCGGGTTTGAGCTCCTACAATGAGCAGTTCTTC; CDR3aa: CASSRREAGLSSYNEQFF
d_gene: TRBD2; abundance: NA; j_gene: TRBJ2-3; v_gene: TRBV9; len: 16; CDR3nt: TGTGCCAGCAGCGTAGATAGCGGGGGGGGCGCAGATACGCAGTATTTT; CDR3aa: CASSVDSGGGADTQYF
d_gene: NA; abundance: few; j_gene: TRBJ1-2; v_gene: TRBV6-1; len: 13; CDR3nt: TGTGCCAGCAGTGAAGCAGGCAGGGGTAGATACACCTTC; CDR3aa: CASSEAGRGRYTF